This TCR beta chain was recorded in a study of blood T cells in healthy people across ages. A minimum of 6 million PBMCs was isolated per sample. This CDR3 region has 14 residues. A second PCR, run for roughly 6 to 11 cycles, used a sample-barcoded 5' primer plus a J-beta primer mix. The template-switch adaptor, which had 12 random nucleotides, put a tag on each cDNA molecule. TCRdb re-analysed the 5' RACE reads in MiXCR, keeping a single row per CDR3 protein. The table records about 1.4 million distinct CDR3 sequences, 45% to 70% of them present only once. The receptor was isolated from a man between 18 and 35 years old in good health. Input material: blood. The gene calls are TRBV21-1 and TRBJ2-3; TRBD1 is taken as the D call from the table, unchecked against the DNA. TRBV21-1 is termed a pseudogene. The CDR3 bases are TGTGCCAGCAGCCCTCGGTATGGGGGAGATACGCAGTATTTT. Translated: CASSPRYGGDTQYF.